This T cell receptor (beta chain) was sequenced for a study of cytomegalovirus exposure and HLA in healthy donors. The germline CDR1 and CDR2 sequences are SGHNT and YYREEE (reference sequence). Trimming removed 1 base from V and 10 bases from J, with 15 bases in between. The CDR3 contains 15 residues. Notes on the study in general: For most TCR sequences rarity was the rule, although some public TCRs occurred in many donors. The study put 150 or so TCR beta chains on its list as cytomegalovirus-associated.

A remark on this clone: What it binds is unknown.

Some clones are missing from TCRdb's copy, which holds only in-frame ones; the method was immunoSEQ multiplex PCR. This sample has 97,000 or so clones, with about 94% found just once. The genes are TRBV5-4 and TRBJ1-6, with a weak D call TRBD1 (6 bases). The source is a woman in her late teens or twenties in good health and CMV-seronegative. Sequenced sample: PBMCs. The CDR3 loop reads CASSLRQTGDSPLHF. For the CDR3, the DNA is TGTGCCAGCAGCTTGAGGCAGACAGGAGACTCACCCCTCCACTTT.